The rows below give T cell receptor beta chains drawn from one sample of a study of cytomegalovirus exposure and HLA in healthy donors. Repertoires were generated with immunoSEQ multiplex PCR, while TCRdb's copy carries only in-frame clones and drops some. The data show 100,000 or so clones, roughly 76% seen once. The sequenced sample was PBMCs. The receptors were sampled from a middle-aged woman in good health and CMV-seropositive. The CDR3 runs from the conserved cysteine through the conserved F or W. A D gene is named only where the DNA matches it firmly. Clone size is not always given. Where it is, it says once, few, many or a class for expanded clones.

j_call,clone_size,d_call,v_call,cdr3_nt,cdr3_aa
TRBJ1-1,.,.,TRBV5-1,TGCGCCAGCAGCTCCGGGACACATATGAACACTGAAGCTTTCTTT,CASSSGTHMNTEAFF
TRBJ2-3,few,.,TRBV9,TGTGCCAGCAGCGTAGCTGGAGGCCTGAATACGCAGTATTTT,CASSVAGGLNTQYF
TRBJ1-2,.,.,TRBV5-1,TGCGCCAGCAGCTTGGCTGGGGAGAATGTCGGGGGCTACACCTTC,CASSLAGENVGGYTF
TRBJ2-3,.,TRBD2,TRBV5-1,TGCGCCAGCAGCCCACCCCGACTAGCGGGCACAGATACGCAGTATTTT,CASSPPRLAGTDTQYF
TRBJ1-3,.,TRBD1,TRBV18,TGTGCCAGCTCACCACCCGGACAGGGGGTTTCTGGAAACACCATATATTTT,CASSPPGQGVSGNTIYF
TRBJ2-2,.,.,TRBV19,TGTGCCAGTAGTCCCCTCCCTAGCTCCGGGGAGCTGTTTTTT,CASSPLPSSGELFF
TRBJ2-5,.,TRBD1,TRBV7-7,TGTGCCAGCAGCCCCAGGACAGGGAATGGCCAGTACTTC,CASSPRTGNGQYF
TRBJ1-3,.,.,TRBV7-9,TGTGCCAGCGCCAGGGTGGCCTTCGGATCTGGAAACACCATATATTTT,CASARVAFGSGNTIYF
TRBJ1-2,many,TRBD1,TRBV7-9,TGTGCCAGCAGCTCGGACAGGGTAGGGGCTTTCACCTTC,CASSSDRVGAFTF
TRBJ1-1,.,.,TRBV30,TGTGCCTTCAAAGACACAGGGCAAGGTCTCACTGAAGCTTTCTTT,CAFKDTGQGLTEAFF
TRBJ1-1,.,TRBD1,TRBV9,TGTGCCAGCGGCGTAAGGACAGGGACCCCTGAAGCTTTCTTT,CASGVRTGTPEAFF
TRBJ2-2,.,TRBD1,TRBV6-1,TGTGCCAGCAGCGCGGGACAGGGGGGCACCGGGGAGCTGTTTTTT,CASSAGQGGTGELFF
TRBJ2-1,.,.,TRBV7-9,TGTGCCAGCAGCCTAGCCGCTCAGTACAATGAGCAGTTCTTC,CASSLAAQYNEQFF
TRBJ2-5,once,.,TRBV6-1,TGTGCCAGCAGTGAGACAACAGGTTCCGGAGTAAAGACCCAGTACTTC,CASSETTGSGVKTQYF
TRBJ1-1,.,TRBD1,TRBV6-5,TGTGCCAGCAGTGGACAGGGTAAGCGGACTGAAGCTTTCTTT,CASSGQGKRTEAFF
TRBJ1-1,.,.,TRBV27,TGTGCCAGCAGTTTGGAGTCGGGGGGAGGAGCTGAAGCTTTCTTT,CASSLESGGGAEAFF
TRBJ1-1,.,.,TRBV21-1,TGTGCCAGCAGGGACAGGGGCAGGAGTGAAGCTTTCTTT,CASRDRGRSEAFF
TRBJ1-2,few,.,TRBV5-1,TGCGCCAGCAATCCGACAGAGTTCCACTATGGCTACACCTTC,CASNPTEFHYGYTF
TRBJ2-3,.,TRBD1,TRBV2,TGTGCCAGCACCCGGGACAGACGCACAGATACGCAGTATTTT,CASTRDRRTDTQYF
TRBJ1-5,few,.,TRBV6-1,TGTGCCAGCAGTGACCCAGGGCGAATTCAGCCCCAGCATTTT,CASSDPGRIQPQHF
TRBJ2-1,few,TRBD2,TRBV27,TGTGCCAGCAGTTTATGGACTAGTACATTAGGTGAGCAGTTCTTC,CASSLWTSTLGEQFF
TRBJ2-4,.,.,TRBV7-9,TGTGCCAGCAGCCCCCCCCAGGGAAGTCAAGTTCAGTACTTC,CASSPPQGSQVQYF
TRBJ1-2,.,.,TRBV20-1,TGCAGCTACGGACAGAGCTATGGCTACACCTTC,CSYGQSYGYTF
TRBJ2-1,few,.,TRBV4-1,TGCGCCAGCACGGGGGTACGGGATGGGCAGTTCTTC,CASTGVRDGQFF
TRBJ2-1,.,TRBD2,TRBV7-9,TGTGCCAGCAGCCAAGGACTAGTTGAGCAGTTCTTC,CASSQGLVEQFF
TRBJ2-2,.,TRBD1,TRBV10-1,TGCGCCAGCAGTGAGTCGATAGGGACAGGGAGAACCGGGGAGCTGTTTTTT,CASSESIGTGRTGELFF